This T cell receptor (beta chain) was captured by sequencing in a study of T cell responses to AZD1222 COVID-19 vaccine. TCRdb's copy holds only in-frame clones and misses some; the assay was immunoSEQ multiplex PCR. The sample includes about 150,000 clones, about nine tenths of them seen just once. Germline V CDR1 and CDR2: MNHNS, SASEGT. This CDR3 is built from 11 residues. Trimming left V 2 bases short and J 11 bases short, with 7 bases between. The chain has TRBV6-1 and TRBJ2-1; D could derive from TRBD1 or TRBD2 (5 bases each). The starting material was peripheral blood, obtained after recovery from COVID-19. The TCR was taken from an adult who had recovered from COVID-19. In DNA form, the CDR3 reads TGTGCCAGCAGTGAATGGGACCAGCAGTTCTTC. Residues: CASSEWDQQFF.